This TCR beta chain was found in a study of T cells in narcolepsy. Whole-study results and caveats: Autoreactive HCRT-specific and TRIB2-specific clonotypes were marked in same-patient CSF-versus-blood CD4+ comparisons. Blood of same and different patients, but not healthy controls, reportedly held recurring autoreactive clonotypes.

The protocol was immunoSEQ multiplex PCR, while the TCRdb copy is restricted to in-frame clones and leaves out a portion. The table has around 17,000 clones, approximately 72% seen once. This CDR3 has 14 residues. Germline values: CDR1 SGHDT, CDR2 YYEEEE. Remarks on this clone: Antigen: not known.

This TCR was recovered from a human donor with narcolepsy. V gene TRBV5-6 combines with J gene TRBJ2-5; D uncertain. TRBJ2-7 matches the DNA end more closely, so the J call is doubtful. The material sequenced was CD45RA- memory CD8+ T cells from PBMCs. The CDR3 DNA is TGTGCCAGCAGCTTTGTATCCGTCTTAGACGAGCAGTACTTC. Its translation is CASSFVSVLDEQYF.